Listed below are T cell receptor beta chains from one sample, sequenced in a study of OX40 agonist ivuxolimab in advanced cancers. TCRdb keeps only in-frame clones here, not all; method: immunoSEQ multiplex PCR. The sample shows more than 65,000 clones, about 91% of them seen only once. Sequences were derived from CD4+ or CD8+ T cells sorted from blood, sampled in a trial of the OX40 agonist ivuxolimab. All receptors derive from an adult with an advanced solid tumor such as melanoma, head and neck, liver or kidney cancer. The CDR3 runs from the conserved cysteine through the conserved F or W. D genes are given only for firm matches. Expanded clones are given a class, and other clones once, few, many or no size at all.

TGTGCCTGGAGTGTGCAGGGGATCTATGGCTACACCTTC CAWSVQGIYGYTF TRBV30 . . TRBJ1-2
TGTGCCAGCAGCCCACGAGAGGATTGGTCACCCCTCCACTTT CASSPREDWSPLHF TRBV6-6 . . TRBJ1-6
TGTGCCACCAGCAGAGATCAGGGCTTCTCCTTACTCACAGATACGCAGTATTTT CATSRDQGFSLLTDTQYF TRBV15 . . TRBJ2-3
TGTGCCAGCAGCCAAGGGGGGGCAGGGAGCAATCAGCCCCAGCATTTT CASSQGGAGSNQPQHF TRBV4-2 few . TRBJ1-5
TGTGCCACCAGCAGAGGGGGGACGGACTACGAGCAGTACTTC CATSRGGTDYEQYF TRBV15 . . TRBJ2-7
TGTGCCAGCAGCTCAAGCTTACAGGGGGCTGAGCAGTTCTTC CASSSSLQGAEQFF TRBV7-3 . TRBD1 TRBJ2-1
TGTGCCAGCAGAGCTCCTCCGGGTAGTAATTCACCCCTCCACTTT CASRAPPGSNSPLHF TRBV6-4 once . TRBJ1-6
TGCGCCAGCGGGACCCCACCCTACGAGCAGTACTTC CASGTPPYEQYF TRBV4-1 . . TRBJ2-7
TGTGCCAGCAGGAGAACCGGGACAGGTGGCTCCTACGAGCAGTACTTC CASRRTGTGGSYEQYF TRBV5-5 few TRBD1 TRBJ2-7
TGTGCCAGCAGTTTCCCCGAGGACGGTCCTGTATACTTC CASSFPEDGPVYF TRBV28 . . TRBJ2-7
TGTGCCAGTAGTCGGACTAGCGGGGACCACAATGAGCAGTTCTTC CASSRTSGDHNEQFF TRBV19 . TRBD2 TRBJ2-1
TGTGCCAGCTCACCACCGAGAGCGGGGGGGACAGATACGCAGTATTTT CASSPPRAGGTDTQYF TRBV18 . TRBD2 TRBJ2-3
TGTGCCAGCAGTAGGGAGGGGGACTATGGCTACACCTTC CASSREGDYGYTF TRBV2 . . TRBJ1-2
TGTGCCAGCAAGAAGAGCTCCTACAATGAGCAGTTCTTC CASKKSSYNEQFF TRBV6-5 . . TRBJ2-1
TGTGCCAGTAGTAGAGGGGACTCAACTAATGAAAAACTGTTTTTT CASSRGDSTNEKLFF TRBV19 once . TRBJ1-4
TGTGCCAGCAGTTTAGGGGTCCCCTACGAGCAGTACTTC CASSLGVPYEQYF TRBV6-6 once . TRBJ2-7
TGTGCCAGCAGTTTCTGGGACAGACAAGAGACCCAGTACTTC CASSFWDRQETQYF TRBV27 . TRBD1 TRBJ2-5
TGTGCCAGCAGAAACCCCACGGGGAAACTGTTTTTT CASRNPTGKLFF TRBV25-1 . . TRBJ1-4
TGCGCCAGCAGCGCTGGACAGATGCTCTACAATGAGCAGTTCTTC CASSAGQMLYNEQFF TRBV5-1 . . TRBJ2-1
TGTGCCAGCAGCTTAAACGGCCAGTATTCACCCCTCCACTTT CASSLNGQYSPLHF TRBV7-9 few . TRBJ1-6
TGTGCCAGCAGCTTAGACAGAAACATTCAGTACTTC CASSLDRNIQYF TRBV7-2 few . TRBJ2-4
TGTGCCAGCAGCGACCGAGACGTTAACTATGGCTACACCTTC CASSDRDVNYGYTF TRBV6-5 . . TRBJ1-2
TGTGCCAGCTCACCACCGTCTGTCAGGCTCTACGAGCAGTACTTC CASSPPSVRLYEQYF TRBV18 . . TRBJ2-7
TGTGCCAGCTCACCCCCGGGACAGGGGGCTGGAGAGACCCAGTACTTC CASSPPGQGAGETQYF TRBV18 . TRBD1 TRBJ2-5
TGCGCCAGCAGCGATCAAGGGGGAGGGAACACTGAAGCTTTCTTT CASSDQGGGNTEAFF TRBV5-1 . . TRBJ1-1
TGCGCCAGCATCCCTGGGGGGCCCACAGATACGCAGTATTTT CASIPGGPTDTQYF TRBV5-1 . . TRBJ2-3
TGTGCCAGCAATCCCGAGACAGGTCGACCCTACACCTTC CASNPETGRPYTF TRBV28 . . TRBJ1-2
TGTGCCAGCAGCCGCGGGACAGGAGTATATGGCTACACCTTC CASSRGTGVYGYTF TRBV6-6 . TRBD1 TRBJ1-2
TGCGCCAGTTCGACCGGGACTTCTGGAAACACCATATATTTT CASSTGTSGNTIYF TRBV5-1 . . TRBJ1-3
TGTGCCAGCAGCCCCGATAGCGGGGCCAACTCCTACGAGCAGTACTTC CASSPDSGANSYEQYF TRBV7-2 . TRBD2 TRBJ2-7
TGTGCCAGCAGCGTTAGACGGGACTACAATGAGCAGTTCTTC CASSVRRDYNEQFF TRBV9 . . TRBJ2-1
TGTGCCAGTAGTCCCCGGGACCGACCAAGCCACACCTTC CASSPRDRPSHTF TRBV19 few . TRBJ1-2
TGCGCCAGCAGCCAAGGGCCAGGGGGTTACTCTGGAAACACCATATATTTT CASSQGPGGYSGNTIYF TRBV4-1 . TRBD1 TRBJ1-3
TGTGCCAGCAGTCCCCCGGCTTTCAACGAGCAGTACTTC CASSPPAFNEQYF TRBV28 . . TRBJ2-7
TGCGCCAGCAGCTTCACTGGAGATACGCAGTATTTT CASSFTGDTQYF TRBV5-1 . . TRBJ2-3
TGTGCCAGCAGTCCCGAGGCTAAATATGGCTACACCTTC CASSPEAKYGYTF TRBV28 . . TRBJ1-2
TGTGCCAGCTCACCACCGTCAGGACTAGCCTACACCGGGGAGCTGTTTTTT CASSPPSGLAYTGELFF TRBV18 . TRBD2 TRBJ2-2
TGTGCCAGCAGCTTTCCGCAACAGGGATTGTGGGGCTACACCTTC CASSFPQQGLWGYTF TRBV7-9 . . TRBJ1-2
TGTGCCAGCAGCCGGGACAGGGAAGGCGAGACCCAGTACTTC CASSRDREGETQYF TRBV5-4 once TRBD1 TRBJ2-5
TGTGCCAGCAGTGCCGGGACTAGTCAAGAGACCCAGTACTTC CASSAGTSQETQYF TRBV2 few TRBD2 TRBJ2-5
TGTGCCACCAGCAACAGGAATGATTCACCCCTCCACTTT CATSNRNDSPLHF TRBV15 . . TRBJ1-6
TGTGCCAGTAGTAATATCAGGGGAGAGGGAAACTATGGCTACACCTTC CASSNIRGEGNYGYTF TRBV19 . . TRBJ1-2
TGTGCCAGCAGCCAAGATCGAGGGCCTTGGGAGCAGTACTTC CASSQDRGPWEQYF TRBV4-2 . . TRBJ2-5
TGCGCCAGCAGCCTCGTTCCAGGGGGCTGGGATCAGCCCCAGCATTTT CASSLVPGGWDQPQHF TRBV4-1 . TRBD1 TRBJ1-5
TGTGCCAGCAACCTTCGCGGCGGGAATGAAAAACTGTTTTTT CASNLRGGNEKLFF TRBV11-3 . . TRBJ1-4
TGCGCCAGCAGCTCATCGACAGACTACAATGAGCAGTTCTTC CASSSSTDYNEQFF TRBV5-1 . . TRBJ2-1
TGTGCCAGCAGTCTCGGACACGATAATTCACCCCTCCACTTT CASSLGHDNSPLHF TRBV6-1 . . TRBJ1-6
TGTGCCAGGGGGACAGAGGGCAACTATGGCTACACCTTC CARGTEGNYGYTF TRBV2 . TRBD1 TRBJ1-2
TGTGCCAGCAGCTTACTTCCCTCCACAACTAGCACAGATACGCAGTATTTT CASSLLPSTTSTDTQYF TRBV7-3 . . TRBJ2-3
TGTTGCCAGCGGGGGGGAGGGGAGACCCAGTACTTC CCQRGGGETQYF TRBV2 . TRBD2 TRBJ2-5
TGTGCCATCAGATCCAACGAAGAGCAGTTCTTC CAIRSNEEQFF TRBV10-3 . . TRBJ2-1
TGTGCCAGCAGGGACGGGAACTATGGCTACACCTTC CASRDGNYGYTF TRBV2 . . TRBJ1-2
TGTGCCAGCAGCTCTGAAACGGGACGGCAGTACTTC CASSSETGRQYF TRBV7-9 . . TRBJ2-7
TGTGCCAGCAGCTTGGAGGGGGATAATTCACCCCTCCACTTT CASSLEGDNSPLHF TRBV5-5 . . TRBJ1-6
TGCGCCAGCAGCTTGACAGGCTTGGATACGCAGTATTTT CASSLTGLDTQYF TRBV5-1 . . TRBJ2-3
TGTGCCACCAGCAGCCCTGGGGCTAGCGGGGTCCAAGAGACCCAGTACTTC CATSSPGASGVQETQYF TRBV15 . TRBD2 TRBJ2-5
TGCGCCAGCACCTTACAAGGAGTCAGCAACACTGAAGCTTTCTTT CASTLQGVSNTEAFF TRBV4-1 . . TRBJ1-1